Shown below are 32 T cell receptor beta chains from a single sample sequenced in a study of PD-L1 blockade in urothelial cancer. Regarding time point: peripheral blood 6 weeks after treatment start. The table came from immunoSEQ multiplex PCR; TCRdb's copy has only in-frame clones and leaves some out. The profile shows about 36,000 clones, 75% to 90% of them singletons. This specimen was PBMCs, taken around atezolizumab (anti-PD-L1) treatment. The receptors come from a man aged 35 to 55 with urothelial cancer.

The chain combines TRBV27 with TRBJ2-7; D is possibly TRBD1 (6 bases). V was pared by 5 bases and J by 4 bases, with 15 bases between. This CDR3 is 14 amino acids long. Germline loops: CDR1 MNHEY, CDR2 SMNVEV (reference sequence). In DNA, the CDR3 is TGTGCCAGCAGTCCTTCACAGGGTCGGTACGAGCAGTACTTC. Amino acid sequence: CASSPSQGRYEQYF.

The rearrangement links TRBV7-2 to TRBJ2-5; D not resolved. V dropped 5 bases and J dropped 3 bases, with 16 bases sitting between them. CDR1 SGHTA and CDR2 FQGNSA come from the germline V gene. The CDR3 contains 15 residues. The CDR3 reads CASSPLTVPKETQYF. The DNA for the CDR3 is TGTGCCAGCAGCCCCCTAACGGTACCTAAAGAGACCCAGTACTTC. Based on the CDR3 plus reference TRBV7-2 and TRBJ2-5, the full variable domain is GAGVSQSPSNKVTEKGKDVELRCDPISGHTALYWYRQSLGQGLEFLIYFQGNSAPDKSGLPSDRFSAERTGGSVSTLTIQRTQQEDSAVYLCASSPLTVPKETQYFGPGTRLLVL.

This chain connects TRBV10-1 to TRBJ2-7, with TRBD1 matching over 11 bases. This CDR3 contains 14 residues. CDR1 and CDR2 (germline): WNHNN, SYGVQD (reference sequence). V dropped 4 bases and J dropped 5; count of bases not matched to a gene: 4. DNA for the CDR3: TGCGCCAGCAGTGTCGGACAGGGGGCCAACGAGCAGTACTTC. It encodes CASSVGQGANEQYF.

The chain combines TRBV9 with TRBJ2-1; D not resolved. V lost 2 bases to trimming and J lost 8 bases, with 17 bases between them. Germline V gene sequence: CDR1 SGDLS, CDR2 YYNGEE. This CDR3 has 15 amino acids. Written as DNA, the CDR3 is TGTGCCAGCAGCGTTGGTAGCAGAGCCGGGTATGAGCAGTTCTTC. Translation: CASSVGSRAGYEQFF.

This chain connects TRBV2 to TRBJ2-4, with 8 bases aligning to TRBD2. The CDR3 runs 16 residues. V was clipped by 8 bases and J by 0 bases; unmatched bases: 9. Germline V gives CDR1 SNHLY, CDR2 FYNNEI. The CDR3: CASRGGTNLAKNIQYF. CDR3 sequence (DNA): TGTGCCAGCCGGGGGGGGACAAACCTAGCCAAAAACATTCAGTACTTC.

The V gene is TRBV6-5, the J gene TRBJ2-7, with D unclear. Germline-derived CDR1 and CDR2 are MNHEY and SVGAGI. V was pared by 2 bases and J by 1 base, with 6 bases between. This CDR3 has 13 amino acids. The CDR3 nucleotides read TGTGCCAGCAGTTACGGCGGATCCTACGAGCAGTACTTC. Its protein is CASSYGGSYEQYF.

CDR3 nucleotides: TGTGCCAGCAGCCGACCAACTTCGCGGGCCCTGACCCATGAGCAGTTCTTC. Protein sequence: CASSRPTSRALTHEQFF. The chain employs TRBV7-2 and TRBJ2-1; a weak D match, TRBD2 (5 bases). Germline V gene lookup returns CDR1 SGHTA and CDR2 FQGNSA. V lost 5 bases and J 8 bases, leaving 25 bases between the germline ends. The CDR3 covers 17 residues.

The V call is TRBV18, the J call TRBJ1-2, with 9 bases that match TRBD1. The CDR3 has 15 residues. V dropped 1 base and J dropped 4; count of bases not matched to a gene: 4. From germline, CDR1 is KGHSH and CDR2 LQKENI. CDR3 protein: CASSPLETGGYGYTF. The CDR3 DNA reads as TGTGCCAGCTCACCACTCGAGACAGGGGGCTATGGCTACACCTTC.

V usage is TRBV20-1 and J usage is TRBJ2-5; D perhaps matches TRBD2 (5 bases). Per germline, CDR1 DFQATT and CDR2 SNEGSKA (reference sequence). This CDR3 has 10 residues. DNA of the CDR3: TGCACCGCGGGTGGGGAGACCCAGTACTTC. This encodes CTAGGETQYF.

The CDR3 reads CASSGRSYEQYF. DNA of the CDR3: TGTGCCAGCAGCGGGAGGAGCTACGAGCAGTACTTC. The chain links TRBV7-2 to TRBJ2-7, with TRBD2 as a possible D gene (6 bases). Trimming left V 5 bases short and J 3 bases short, with 8 bases between. The CDR3 has 12 amino acids. Germline V gene lookup returns CDR1 SGHTA and CDR2 FQGNSA.

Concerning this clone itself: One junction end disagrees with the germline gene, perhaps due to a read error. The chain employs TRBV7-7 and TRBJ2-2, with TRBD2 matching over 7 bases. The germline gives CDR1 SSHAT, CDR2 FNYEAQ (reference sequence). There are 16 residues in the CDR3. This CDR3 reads CASSLVSGANTGELFF. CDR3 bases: TGTGCTAGCAGCTTAGTGAGCGGGGCGAACACCGGGGAGCTGTTTTTT.

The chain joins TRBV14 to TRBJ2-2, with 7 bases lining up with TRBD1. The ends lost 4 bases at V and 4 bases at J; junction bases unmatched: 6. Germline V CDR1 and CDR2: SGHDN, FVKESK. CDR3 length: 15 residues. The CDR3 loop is CASSRTGRSTGELFF. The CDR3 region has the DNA TGTGCCAGCAGCCGGACAGGACGAAGCACCGGGGAGCTGTTTTTT.

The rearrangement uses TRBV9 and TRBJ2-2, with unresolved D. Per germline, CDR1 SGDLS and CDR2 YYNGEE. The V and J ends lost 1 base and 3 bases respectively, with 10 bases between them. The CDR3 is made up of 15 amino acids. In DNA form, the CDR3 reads TGTGCCAGCAGCGTAAGCGACCCCCACACCGGGGAGCTGTTTTTT. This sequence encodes CASSVSDPHTGELFF. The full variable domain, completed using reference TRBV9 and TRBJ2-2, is DSGVTQTPKHLITATGQRVTLRCSPRSGDLSVYWYQQSLDQGLQFLIQYYNGEERAKGNILERFSAQQFPDLHSELNLSSLELGDSALYFCASSVSDPHTGELFFGEGSRLTVL.

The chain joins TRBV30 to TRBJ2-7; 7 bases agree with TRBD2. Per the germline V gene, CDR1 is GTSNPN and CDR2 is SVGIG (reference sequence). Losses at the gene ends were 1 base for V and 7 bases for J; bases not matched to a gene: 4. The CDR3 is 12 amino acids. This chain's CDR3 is CAWSGQLAEQYF. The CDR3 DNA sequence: TGTGCCTGGAGTGGCCAACTAGCGGAGCAGTACTTC.

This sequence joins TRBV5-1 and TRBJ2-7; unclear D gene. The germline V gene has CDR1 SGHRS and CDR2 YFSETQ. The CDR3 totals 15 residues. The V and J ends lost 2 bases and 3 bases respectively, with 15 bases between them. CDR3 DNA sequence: TGCGCCAGCAGCTTAAATTTCGCAGAATACTACGAGCAGTACTTC. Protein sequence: CASSLNFAEYYEQYF.

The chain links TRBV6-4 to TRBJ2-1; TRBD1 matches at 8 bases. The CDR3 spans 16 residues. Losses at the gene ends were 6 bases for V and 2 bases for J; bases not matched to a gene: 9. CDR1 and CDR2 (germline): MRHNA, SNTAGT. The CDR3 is CASSDSGDRPYNEQFF. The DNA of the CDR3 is TGTGCCAGCAGCGATTCGGGGGACAGGCCCTACAATGAGCAGTTCTTC.

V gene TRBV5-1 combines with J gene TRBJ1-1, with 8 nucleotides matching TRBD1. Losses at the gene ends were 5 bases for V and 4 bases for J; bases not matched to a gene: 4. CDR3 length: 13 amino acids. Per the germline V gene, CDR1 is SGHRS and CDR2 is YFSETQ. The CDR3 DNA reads TGCGCCAGCAGACAGGGGGAAGTCACTGAAGCTTTCTTT. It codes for CASRQGEVTEAFF. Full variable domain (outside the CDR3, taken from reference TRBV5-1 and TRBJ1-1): KAGVTQTPRYLIKTRGQQVTLSCSPISGHRSVSWYQQTPGQGLQFLFEYFSETQRNKGNFPGRFSGRQFSNSRSEMNVSTLELGDSALYLCASRQGEVTEAFFGQGTRLTVV.

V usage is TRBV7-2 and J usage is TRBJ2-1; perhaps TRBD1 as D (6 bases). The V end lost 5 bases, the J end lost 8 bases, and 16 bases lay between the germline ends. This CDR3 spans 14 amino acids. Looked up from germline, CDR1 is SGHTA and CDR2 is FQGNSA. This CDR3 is CASSPYTRGDEQFF. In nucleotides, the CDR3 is TGTGCCAGCAGCCCCTACACCAGGGGAGATGAGCAGTTCTTC.

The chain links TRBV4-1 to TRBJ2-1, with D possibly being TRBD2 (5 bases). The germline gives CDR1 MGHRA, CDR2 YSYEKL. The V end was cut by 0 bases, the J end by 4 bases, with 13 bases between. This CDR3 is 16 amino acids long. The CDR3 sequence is CASSQDPTKGYNEQFF. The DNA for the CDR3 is TGCGCCAGCAGCCAAGATCCGACTAAGGGATACAATGAGCAGTTCTTC.

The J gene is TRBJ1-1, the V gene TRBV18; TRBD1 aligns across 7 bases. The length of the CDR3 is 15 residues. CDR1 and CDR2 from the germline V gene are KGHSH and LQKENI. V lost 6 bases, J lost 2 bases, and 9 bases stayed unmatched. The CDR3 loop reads CASSFTGVLNTEAFF. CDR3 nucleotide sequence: TGTGCCAGCTCCTTCACAGGGGTCCTAAACACTGAAGCTTTCTTT.

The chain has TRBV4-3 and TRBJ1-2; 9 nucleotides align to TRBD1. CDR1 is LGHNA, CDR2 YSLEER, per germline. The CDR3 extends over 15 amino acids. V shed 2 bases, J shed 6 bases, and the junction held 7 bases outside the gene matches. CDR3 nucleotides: TGCGCCAGCAGCCAACTACAGGGGGCCGTCGATGGCTACACCTTC. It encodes CASSQLQGAVDGYTF.

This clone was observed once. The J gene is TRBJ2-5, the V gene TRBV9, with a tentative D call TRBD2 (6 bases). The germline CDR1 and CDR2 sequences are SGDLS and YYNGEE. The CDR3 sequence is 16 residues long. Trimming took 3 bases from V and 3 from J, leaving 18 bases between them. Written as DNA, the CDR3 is TGTGCCAGCAGCGGGCAACTTGGTGGGGGGAAAGAGACCCAGTACTTC. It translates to CASSGQLGGGKETQYF.

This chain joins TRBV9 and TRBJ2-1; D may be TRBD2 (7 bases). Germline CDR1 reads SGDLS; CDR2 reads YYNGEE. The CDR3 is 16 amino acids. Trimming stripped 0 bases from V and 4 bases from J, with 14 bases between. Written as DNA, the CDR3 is TGTGCCAGCAGCGTAGGGGGGGCTAGCGGATACAATGAGCAGTTCTTC. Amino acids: CASSVGGASGYNEQFF.

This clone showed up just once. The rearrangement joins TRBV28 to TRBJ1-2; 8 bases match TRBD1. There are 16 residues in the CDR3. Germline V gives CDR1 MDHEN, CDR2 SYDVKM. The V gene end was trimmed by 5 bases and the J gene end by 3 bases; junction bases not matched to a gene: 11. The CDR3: CASSTGARDRHYGYTF. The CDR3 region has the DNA TGTGCCAGCAGTACGGGCGCCCGGGACAGGCACTATGGCTACACCTTC.

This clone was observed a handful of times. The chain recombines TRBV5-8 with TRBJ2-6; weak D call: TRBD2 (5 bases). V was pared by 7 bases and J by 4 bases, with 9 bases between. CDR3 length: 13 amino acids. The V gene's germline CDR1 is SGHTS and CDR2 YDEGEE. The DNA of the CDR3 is TGTGCCAGCCGGCCGGGGGGGGCCAACGTCCTGACTTTC. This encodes CASRPGGANVLTF.

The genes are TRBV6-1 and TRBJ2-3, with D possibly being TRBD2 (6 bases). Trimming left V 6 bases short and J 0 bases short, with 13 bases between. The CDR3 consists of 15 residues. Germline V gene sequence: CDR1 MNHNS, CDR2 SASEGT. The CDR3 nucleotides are TGTGCCAGCAGCTGGGACTCTACTAGCACAGATACGCAGTATTTT. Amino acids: CASSWDSTSTDTQYF.

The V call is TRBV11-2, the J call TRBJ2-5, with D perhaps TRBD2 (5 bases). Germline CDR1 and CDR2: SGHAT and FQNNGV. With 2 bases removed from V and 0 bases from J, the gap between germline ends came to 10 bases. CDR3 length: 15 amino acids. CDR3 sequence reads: CASSLTGYHQETQYF. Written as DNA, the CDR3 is TGTGCCAGCAGCTTAACGGGGTATCACCAAGAGACCCAGTACTTC.

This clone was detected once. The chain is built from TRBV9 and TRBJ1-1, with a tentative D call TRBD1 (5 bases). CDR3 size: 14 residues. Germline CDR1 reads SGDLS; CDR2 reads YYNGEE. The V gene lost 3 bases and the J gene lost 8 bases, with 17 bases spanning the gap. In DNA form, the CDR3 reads TGTGCCAGCAGCGCTAGTCTCCGACAGAGAGAAGCTTTCTTT. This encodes CASSASLRQREAFF. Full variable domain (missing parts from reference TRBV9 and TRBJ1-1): DSGVTQTPKHLITATGQRVTLRCSPRSGDLSVYWYQQSLDQGLQFLIQYYNGEERAKGNILERFSAQQFPDLHSELNLSSLELGDSALYFCASSASLRQREAFFGQGTRLTVV.

CDR3 protein: CSVGLLGAGQPQHF. CDR3 nucleotides: TGCAGCGTTGGGCTCCTGGGGGCAGGGCAGCCCCAGCATTTT. The V and J genes are TRBV29-1 and TRBJ1-5; a weak D match, TRBD1 (6 bases). CDR1 SQVTM and CDR2 ANQGSEA come from the germline V gene. The CDR3 sequence is 14 residues long. The V gene lost 4 bases and the J gene lost 7 bases, with 17 bases spanning the gap.

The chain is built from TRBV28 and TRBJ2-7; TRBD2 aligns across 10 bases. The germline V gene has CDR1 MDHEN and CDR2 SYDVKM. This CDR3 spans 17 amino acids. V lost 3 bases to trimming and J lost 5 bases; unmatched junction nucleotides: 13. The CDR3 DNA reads TGTGCCAGCAGTTTCCTCGGGGCTAGCGGGAGTAGGAACGAGCAGTACTTC. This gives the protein CASSFLGASGSRNEQYF.

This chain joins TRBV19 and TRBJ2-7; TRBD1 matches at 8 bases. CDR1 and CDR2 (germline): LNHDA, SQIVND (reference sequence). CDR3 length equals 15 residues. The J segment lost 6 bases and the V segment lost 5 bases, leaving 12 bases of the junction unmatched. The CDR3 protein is CASSQIRTGLGEQYF. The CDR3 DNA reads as TGTGCCAGTAGTCAGATCCGGACAGGGCTAGGCGAGCAGTACTTC. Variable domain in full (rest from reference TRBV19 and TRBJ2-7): DGGITQSPKYLFRKEGQNVTLSCEQNLNHDAMYWYRQDPGQGLRLIYYSQIVNDFQKGDIAEGYSVSREKKESFPLTVTSAQKNPTAFYLCASSQIRTGLGEQYFGPGTRLTVT.

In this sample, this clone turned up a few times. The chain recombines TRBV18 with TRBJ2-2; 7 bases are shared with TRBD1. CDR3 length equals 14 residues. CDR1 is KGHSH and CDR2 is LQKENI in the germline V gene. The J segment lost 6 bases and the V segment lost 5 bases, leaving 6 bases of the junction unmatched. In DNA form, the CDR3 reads TGTGCCAGCTCATTCGGACAGGCGGCCGGGGAGCTGTTTTTT. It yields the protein CASSFGQAAGELFF.